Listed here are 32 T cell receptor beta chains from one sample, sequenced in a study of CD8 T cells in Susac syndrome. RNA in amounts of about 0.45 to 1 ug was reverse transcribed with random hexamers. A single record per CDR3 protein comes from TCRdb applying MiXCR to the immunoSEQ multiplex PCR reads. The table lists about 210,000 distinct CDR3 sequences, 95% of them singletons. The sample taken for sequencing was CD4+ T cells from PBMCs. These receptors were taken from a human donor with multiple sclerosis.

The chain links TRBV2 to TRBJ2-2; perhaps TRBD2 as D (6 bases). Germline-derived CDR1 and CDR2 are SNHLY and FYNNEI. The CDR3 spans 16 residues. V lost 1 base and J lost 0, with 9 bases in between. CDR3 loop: CASSEELAANTGELFF. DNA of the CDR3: TGTGCCAGCAGTGAAGAGTTAGCGGCGAACACCGGGGAGCTGTTTTTT.

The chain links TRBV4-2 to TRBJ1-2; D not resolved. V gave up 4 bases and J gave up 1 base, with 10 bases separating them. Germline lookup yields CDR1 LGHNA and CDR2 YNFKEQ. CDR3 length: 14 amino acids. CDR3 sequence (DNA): TGTGCCAGCAGCCCCCTTGAAGGTAACTATGGCTACACCTTC. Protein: CASSPLEGNYGYTF.

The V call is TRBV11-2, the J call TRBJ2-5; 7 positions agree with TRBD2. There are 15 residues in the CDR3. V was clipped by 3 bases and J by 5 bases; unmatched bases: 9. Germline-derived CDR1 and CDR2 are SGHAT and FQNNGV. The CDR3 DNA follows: TGTGCCAGCAGCTTTTCAGCGGGGCGGGTTGAGACCCAGTACTTC. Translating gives CASSFSAGRVETQYF.

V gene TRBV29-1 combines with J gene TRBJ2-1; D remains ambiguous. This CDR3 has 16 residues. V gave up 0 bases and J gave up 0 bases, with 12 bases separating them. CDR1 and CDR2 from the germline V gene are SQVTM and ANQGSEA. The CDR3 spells CSVEDQLLSSYNEQFF. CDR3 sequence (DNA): TGCAGCGTTGAAGATCAACTACTGAGCTCCTACAATGAGCAGTTCTTC.

In DNA, the CDR3 is TGTGCCAGCAGCCTTACCTTAGCTACAGGAAATGGCTACAATGAGCAGTTCTTC. Protein: CASSLTLATGNGYNEQFF. The chain recombines TRBV11-2 with TRBJ2-1; D may be TRBD1 (5 bases). This CDR3 is 18 amino acids long. Germline V gene lookup returns CDR1 SGHAT and CDR2 FQNNGV. Trimming cost V 5 bases and J 3 bases, with 23 bases left between them.

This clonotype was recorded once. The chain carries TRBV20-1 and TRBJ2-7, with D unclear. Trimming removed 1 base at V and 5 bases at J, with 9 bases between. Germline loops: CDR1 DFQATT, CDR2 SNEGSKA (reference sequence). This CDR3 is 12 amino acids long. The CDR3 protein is CSARGVQNEQYF. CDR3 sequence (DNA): TGCAGTGCTAGAGGGGTTCAGAACGAGCAGTACTTC.

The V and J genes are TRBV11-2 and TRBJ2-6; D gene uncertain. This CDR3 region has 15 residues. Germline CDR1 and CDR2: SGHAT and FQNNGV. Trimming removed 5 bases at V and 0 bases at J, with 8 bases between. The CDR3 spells CASSRQSSGANVLTF. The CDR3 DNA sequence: TGTGCCAGCAGCCGTCAAAGCTCTGGGGCCAACGTCCTGACTTTC. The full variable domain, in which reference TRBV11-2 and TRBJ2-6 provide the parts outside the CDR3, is EAGVAQSPRYKIIEKRQSVAFWCNPISGHATLYWYQQILGQGPKLLIQFQNNGVVDDSQLPKDRFSAERLKGVDSTLKIQPAKLEDSAVYLCASSRQSSGANVLTFGAGSRLTVL.

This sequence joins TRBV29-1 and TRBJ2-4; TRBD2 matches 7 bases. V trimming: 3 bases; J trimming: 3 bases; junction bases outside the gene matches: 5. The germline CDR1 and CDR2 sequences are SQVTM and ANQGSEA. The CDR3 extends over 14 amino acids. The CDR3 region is CSVEGGRGKNIQYF. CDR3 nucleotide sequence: TGCAGCGTTGAGGGGGGGAGAGGCAAAAACATTCAGTACTTC.

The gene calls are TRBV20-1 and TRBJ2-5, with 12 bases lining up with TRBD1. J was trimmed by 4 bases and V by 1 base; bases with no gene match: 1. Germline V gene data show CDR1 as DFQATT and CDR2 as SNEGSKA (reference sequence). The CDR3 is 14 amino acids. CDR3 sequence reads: CSARGDRGPETQYF. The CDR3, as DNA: TGCAGTGCTAGAGGGGACAGGGGGCCAGAGACCCAGTACTTC.

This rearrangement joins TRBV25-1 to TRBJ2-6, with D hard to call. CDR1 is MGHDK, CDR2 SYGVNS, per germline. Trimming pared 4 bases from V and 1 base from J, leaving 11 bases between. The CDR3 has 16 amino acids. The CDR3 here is CASSGAQTSGANVLTF. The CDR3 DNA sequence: TGTGCCAGCAGTGGGGCTCAGACTTCTGGGGCCAACGTCCTGACTTTC.

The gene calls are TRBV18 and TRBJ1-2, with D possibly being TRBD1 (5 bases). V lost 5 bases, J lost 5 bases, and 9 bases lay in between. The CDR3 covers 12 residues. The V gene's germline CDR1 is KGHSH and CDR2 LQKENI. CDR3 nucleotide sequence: TGTGCCAGCTCATCGACAGTTTATGGCTACACCTTC. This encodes CASSSTVYGYTF.

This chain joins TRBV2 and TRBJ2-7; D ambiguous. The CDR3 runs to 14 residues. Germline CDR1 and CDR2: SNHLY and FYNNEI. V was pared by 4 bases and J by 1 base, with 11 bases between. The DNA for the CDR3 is TGTGCCAGCAGTGTGGGATGGCAGTCCTACGAGCAGTACTTC. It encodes CASSVGWQSYEQYF.

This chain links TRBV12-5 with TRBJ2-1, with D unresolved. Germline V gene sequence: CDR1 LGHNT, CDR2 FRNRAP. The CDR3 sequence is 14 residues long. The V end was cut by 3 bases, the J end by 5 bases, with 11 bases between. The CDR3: CASGLLVRNNEQFF. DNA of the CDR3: TGTGCTAGTGGTTTATTGGTTAGAAACAATGAGCAGTTCTTC.

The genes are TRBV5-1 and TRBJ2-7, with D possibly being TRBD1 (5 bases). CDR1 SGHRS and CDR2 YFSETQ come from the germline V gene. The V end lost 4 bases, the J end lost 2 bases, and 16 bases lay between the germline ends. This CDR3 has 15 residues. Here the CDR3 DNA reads TGCGCCAGCAGCCACGACAGTAGTTCAGCCTACGAGCAGTACTTC. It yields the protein CASSHDSSSAYEQYF. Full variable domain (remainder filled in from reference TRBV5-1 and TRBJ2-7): KAGVTQTPRYLIKTRGQQVTLSCSPISGHRSVSWYQQTPGQGLQFLFEYFSETQRNKGNFPGRFSGRQFSNSRSEMNVSTLELGDSALYLCASSHDSSSAYEQYFGPGTRLTVT.

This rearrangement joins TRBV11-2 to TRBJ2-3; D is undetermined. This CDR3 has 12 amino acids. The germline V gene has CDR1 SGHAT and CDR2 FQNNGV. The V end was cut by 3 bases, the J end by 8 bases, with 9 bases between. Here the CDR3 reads CASSFPGPTQYF. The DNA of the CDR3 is TGTGCCAGCAGCTTCCCCGGCCCTACGCAGTATTTT.

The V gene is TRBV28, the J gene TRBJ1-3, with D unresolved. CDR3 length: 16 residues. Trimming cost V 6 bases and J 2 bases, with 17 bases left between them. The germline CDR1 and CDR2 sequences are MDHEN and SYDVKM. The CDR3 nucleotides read TGTGCCAGCAGCCCACCAGGCCGCACCCCTGGAAACACCATATATTTT. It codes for CASSPPGRTPGNTIYF.

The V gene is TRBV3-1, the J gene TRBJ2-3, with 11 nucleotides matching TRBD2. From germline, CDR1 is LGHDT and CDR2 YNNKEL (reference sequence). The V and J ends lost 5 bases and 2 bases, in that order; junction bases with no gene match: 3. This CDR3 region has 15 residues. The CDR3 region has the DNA TGTGCCAGCAGCGATAGCGGGAGGGACACAGATACGCAGTATTTT. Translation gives CASSDSGRDTDTQYF.

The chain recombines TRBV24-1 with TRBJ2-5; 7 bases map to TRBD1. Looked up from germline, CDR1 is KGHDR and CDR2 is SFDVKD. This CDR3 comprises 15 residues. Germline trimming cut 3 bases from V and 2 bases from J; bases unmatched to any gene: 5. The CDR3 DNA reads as TGTGCCACCAGTGATCCGGGACAGAATCAAGAGACCCAGTACTTC. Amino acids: CATSDPGQNQETQYF.

CDR3 nucleotides: TGCAGCGCCCGACCTAGCGGCACCGGGGAGCTGTTTTTT. It encodes CSARPSGTGELFF. V gene TRBV29-1 combines with J gene TRBJ2-2; 7 bases line up with TRBD2. V lost 7 bases to trimming and J lost 4 bases; unmatched junction nucleotides: 6. Germline CDR1 reads SQVTM; CDR2 reads ANQGSEA. CDR3 length: 13 amino acids.

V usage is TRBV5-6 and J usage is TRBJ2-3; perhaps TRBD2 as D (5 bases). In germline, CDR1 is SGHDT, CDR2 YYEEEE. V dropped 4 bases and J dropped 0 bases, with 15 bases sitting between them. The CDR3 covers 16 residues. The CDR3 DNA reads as TGTGCCAGCAGCAAACGGGATCCCCCTAGCACAGATACGCAGTATTTT. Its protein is CASSKRDPPSTDTQYF. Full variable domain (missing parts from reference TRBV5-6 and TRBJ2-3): DAGVTQSPTHLIKTRGQQVTLRCSPKSGHDTVSWYQQALGQGPQFIFQYYEEEERQRGNFPDRFSGHQFPNYSSELNVNALLLGDSALYLCASSKRDPPSTDTQYFGPGTRLTVL.

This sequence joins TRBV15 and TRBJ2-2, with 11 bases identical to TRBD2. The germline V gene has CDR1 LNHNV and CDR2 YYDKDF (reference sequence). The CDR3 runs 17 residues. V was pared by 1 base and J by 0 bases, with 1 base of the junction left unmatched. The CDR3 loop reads CATSRGLAGTNTGELFF. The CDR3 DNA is TGTGCCACCAGCAGAGGACTAGCGGGGACGAACACCGGGGAGCTGTTTTTT.

This CDR3 reads CASSHSDYEQYF. DNA for the CDR3: TGTGCCAGCTCACACAGTGACTACGAGCAGTACTTC. V usage is TRBV18 and J usage is TRBJ2-7; D is uncertain. The germline V gene encodes CDR1 KGHSH and CDR2 LQKENI. The CDR3 spans 12 residues. V lost 4 bases and J lost 3, with 7 bases in between.

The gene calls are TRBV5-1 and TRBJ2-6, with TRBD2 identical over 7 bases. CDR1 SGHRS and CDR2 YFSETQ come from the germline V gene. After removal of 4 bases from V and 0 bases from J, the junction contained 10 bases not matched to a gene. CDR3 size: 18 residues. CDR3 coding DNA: TGCGCCAGCAGCCCGGGGAGGGTGCCGCCCTCTGGGGCCAACGTCCTGACTTTC. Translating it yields CASSPGRVPPSGANVLTF.

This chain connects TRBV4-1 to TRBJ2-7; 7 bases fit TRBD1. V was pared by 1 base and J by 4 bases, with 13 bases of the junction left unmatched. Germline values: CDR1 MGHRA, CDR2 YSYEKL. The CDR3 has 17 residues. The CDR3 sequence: CASSQVPLTGLRYEQYF. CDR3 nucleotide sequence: TGCGCCAGCAGCCAAGTTCCCCTGACAGGGTTAAGGTACGAGCAGTACTTC.

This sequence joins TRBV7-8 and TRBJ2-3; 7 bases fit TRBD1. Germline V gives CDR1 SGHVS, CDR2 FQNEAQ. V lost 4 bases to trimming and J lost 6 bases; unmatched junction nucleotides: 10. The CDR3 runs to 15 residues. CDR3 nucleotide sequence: TGTGCCAGCAGCTCAAGGGACAGTTCAGGGGATACGCAGTATTTT. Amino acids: CASSSRDSSGDTQYF.

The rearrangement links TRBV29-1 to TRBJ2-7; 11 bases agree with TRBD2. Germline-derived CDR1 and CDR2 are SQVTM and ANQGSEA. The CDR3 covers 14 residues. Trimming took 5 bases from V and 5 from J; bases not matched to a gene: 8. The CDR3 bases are TGCAGCGTTTCTATAGCGGGAGGGCCTAACGAGCAGTACTTC. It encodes CSVSIAGGPNEQYF.

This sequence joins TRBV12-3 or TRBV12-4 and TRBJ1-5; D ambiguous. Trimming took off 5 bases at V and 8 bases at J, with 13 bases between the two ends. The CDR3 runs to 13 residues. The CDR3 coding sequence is TGTGCCAGCAGTATGAGGACCGAGGAGCCCCAGCATTTT. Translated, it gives CASSMRTEEPQHF.

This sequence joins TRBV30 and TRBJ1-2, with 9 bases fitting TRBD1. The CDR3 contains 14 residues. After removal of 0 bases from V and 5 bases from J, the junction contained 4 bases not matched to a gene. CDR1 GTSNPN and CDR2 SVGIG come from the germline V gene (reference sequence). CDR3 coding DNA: TGTGCCTGGAGTGTACGACAGGGGGGTTATGGCTACACCTTC. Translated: CAWSVRQGGYGYTF.

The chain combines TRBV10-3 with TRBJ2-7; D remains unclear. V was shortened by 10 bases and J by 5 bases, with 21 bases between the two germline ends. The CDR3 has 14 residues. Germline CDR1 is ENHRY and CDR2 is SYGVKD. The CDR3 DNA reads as TGTGCCACCGAAGCTATGGGCCAACGCCACGAGCAGTACTTC. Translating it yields CATEAMGQRHEQYF.

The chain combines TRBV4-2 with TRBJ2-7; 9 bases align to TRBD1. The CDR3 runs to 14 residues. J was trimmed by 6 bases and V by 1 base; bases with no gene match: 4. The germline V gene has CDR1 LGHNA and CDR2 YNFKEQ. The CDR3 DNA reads TGTGCCAGCAGCCAAGGGACAGGGGACGGCGAGCAGTACTTC. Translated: CASSQGTGDGEQYF.

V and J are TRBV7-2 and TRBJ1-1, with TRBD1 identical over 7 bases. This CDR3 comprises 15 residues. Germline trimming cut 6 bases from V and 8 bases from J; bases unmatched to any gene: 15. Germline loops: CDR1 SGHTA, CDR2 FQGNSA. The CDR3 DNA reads TGTGCCAGCAGTCGGATGGGGACAGTGGCCCTGGAAGCTTTCTTT. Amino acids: CASSRMGTVALEAFF.

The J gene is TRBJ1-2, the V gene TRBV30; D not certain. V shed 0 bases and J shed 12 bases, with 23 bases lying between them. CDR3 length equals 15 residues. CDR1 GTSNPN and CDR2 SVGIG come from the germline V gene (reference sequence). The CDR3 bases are TGTGCCTGGAGTGTGAACGGCAGAATAAGCTCTGGAAACACCTTC. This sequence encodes CAWSVNGRISSGNTF.